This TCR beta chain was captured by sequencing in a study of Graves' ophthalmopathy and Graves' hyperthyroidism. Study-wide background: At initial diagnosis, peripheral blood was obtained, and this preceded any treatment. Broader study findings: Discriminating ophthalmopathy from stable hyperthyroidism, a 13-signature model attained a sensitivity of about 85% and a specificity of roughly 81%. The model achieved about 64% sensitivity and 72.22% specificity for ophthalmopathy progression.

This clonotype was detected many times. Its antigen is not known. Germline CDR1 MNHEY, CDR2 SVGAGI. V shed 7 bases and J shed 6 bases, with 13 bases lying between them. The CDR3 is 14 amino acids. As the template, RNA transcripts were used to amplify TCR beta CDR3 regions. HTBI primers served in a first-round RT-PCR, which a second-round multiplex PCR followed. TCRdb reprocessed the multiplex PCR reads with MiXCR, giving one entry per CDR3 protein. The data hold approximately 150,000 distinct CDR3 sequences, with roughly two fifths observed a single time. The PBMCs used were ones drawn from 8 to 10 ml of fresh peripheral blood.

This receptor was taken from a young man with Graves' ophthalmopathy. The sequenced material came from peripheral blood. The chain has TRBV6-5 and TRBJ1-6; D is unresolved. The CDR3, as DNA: TGTGCCAGCACCCGTGGAGGGCTTAATTCACCCCTCCACTTT. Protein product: CASTRGGLNSPLHF.